This T cell receptor (beta chain) is drawn from a study of blood T cell repertoires in COVID-19 (dated by TCRdb to 2020 to 2021). Broadly, across the study: The collaborator samples originated in the United States, Italy and Spain and spanned the acute and convalescent phases of COVID-19. The samples were drawn from the first 160 participants of the ongoing ImmuneRACE study and from about 1,200 subjects provided by 6 global collaborators. The material from the prospective study consisted of cDNA or gDNA derived from T cells, B-cell-depleted T cells, or PBMCs. The sample metadata nearly always contained a de-identified subject ID, COVID-19 status, age in years and sex. Where available, HLA class I and class II types were taken from metadata supplied by the sample provider and were not determined by assay-based typing. Subjects who had been exposed to COVID-19, were actively infected with it, or had recovered from it provided the deeply sampled blood TCRbeta repertoires that made up the dataset. A freely available public database, intended as a resource for researchers studying the immune response to SARS-CoV-2, is where the repertoires were released.

In the prospective study, participants were roughly 18 to 100 years old, resided in about two dozen geographic areas of the United States, and were enrolled through a virtual design. To assign participants to cohorts, the prospective study relied on clinical history that participants themselves reported in a screening survey and a study questionnaire. Recovered participants in ImmuneRACE Cohort 3 were defined by two consecutive negative NP/OP PCR tests, clearance by a healthcare professional, or resolution of symptoms. In the prospective study, whole blood, serum and a nasopharyngeal or oropharyngeal swab were collected from each participant by mobile phlebotomists. Prospective study participants could optionally give additional blood draws and questionnaires over an approximately two-month period. Before DNA extraction, prospective study blood samples were shipped either frozen or at room temperature.

A remark on this clone: The target of this receptor is not known. The sample holds no much larger clone one base away, and base qualities are not on file.

TCRbeta CDR3 regions were amplified from genomic DNA using the immunoSEQ Assay, a bias-controlled multiplex PCR. Regarding the original processing steps: Nucleated cell counts per sample were estimated from amplification of reference gene primers within the assay. Sequence reads were collapsed and filtered to measure the absolute abundance of every unique TCRbeta CDR3 rearrangement. Productive Simpson clonality was computed per sample as the square root of Simpson's diversity index over productive rearrangements. The table was pulled from immuneACCESS by TCRdb, which kept in-frame rearrangements only. Such tables lose some clones; where checked, under half of the loss comes from unresolved V genes, and the rest has no known cause. For V, J and clone size, that table is used; D and trimming come from the DNA. The sample includes about 320,000 clones, with about nine tenths observed a single time. The ten largest clones capture 4% to 6% of the sample.

As encoded in the germline V gene, CDR1 is MRHNA while CDR2 is SNTAGT. CDR3 length: 14 amino acids, cysteine to phenylalanine. Just CDR3 DNA is preserved here, 42 bases in frame from base 1. Compared with germline, V lacks 3 bases and J lacks 4 bases; bases without a gene match: 3. Study-wide conclusions, independent of this receptor: The amount of clinical and demographic metadata varied by source and participant and was provided uncurated.

Sequencing input: PBMCs or T cells enriched from blood (not recorded which). The V and J segments used are TRBV6-4 and TRBJ1-2; the junction holds 9 bases that match TRBD1. The source of this sequence is a man aged 60 to 75 who had recovered from COVID-19. The DNA reads as follows: TGTGCCAGCAGTGAGATGACAGGGGGCTATGGCTACACCTTC. It encodes CASSEMTGGYGYTF.